A selection of T cell receptor beta chains follows, all from one sample in a study of CD8 T cells in Susac syndrome. Via MiXCR, TCRdb re-called the immunoSEQ multiplex PCR reads, giving one row per CDR3 protein. Of around 100,000 distinct CDR3 sequences detected, 95% appear once; the ten largest clones hold roughly 0.29%. Material for sequencing was CD8+ T cells from PBMCs. Receptors were obtained from a human donor with Susac syndrome. CDR3s include the opening cysteine and the closing phenylalanine or tryptophan. A D gene is named only where the DNA matches it firmly. Clone size is given for some rows only: seen once, a few or many times, or a class if the clone is expanded.

TRBD2 TRBJ2-1 TRBV7-3 once CASGSLADYNEQFF TGTGCCAGCGGAAGTCTAGCGGACTACAATGAGCAGTTCTTC
TRBD2 TRBJ2-1 TRBV20-1 . CSASGLADGNEQFF TGCAGTGCTAGTGGTCTAGCGGACGGGAATGAGCAGTTCTTC
. TRBJ2-5 TRBV10-3 . CAISESGETQYF TGTGCCATCAGTGAGTCTGGAGAGACCCAGTACTTC
TRBD2 TRBJ2-7 TRBV11-2 . CASNSGVAGGTTYEQYF TGTGCCAGCAACTCAGGGGTAGCGGGGGGGACTACCTACGAGCAGTACTTC
. TRBJ2-7 TRBV6-5 . CASSSEGPYYEQYF TGTGCCAGCAGTTCAGAGGGGCCCTACTACGAGCAGTACTTC
. TRBJ2-5 TRBV29-1 few CSVEADFPIGTQYF TGCAGCGTTGAAGCAGATTTCCCCATTGGGACCCAGTACTTC
. TRBJ1-5 TRBV18 . CASSPGQREYQPQHF TGTGCCAGCTCACCGGGGCAGCGGGAGTATCAGCCCCAGCATTTT
. TRBJ2-2 TRBV20-1 . CSAFTGTFGELFF TGCAGTGCCTTCACCGGGACTTTCGGGGAGCTGTTTTTT
TRBD2 TRBJ2-1 TRBV20-1 . CSARQLAESNEQFF TGCAGTGCTAGACAACTAGCGGAGAGCAATGAGCAGTTCTTC
. TRBJ2-7 TRBV20-1 . CSASSPGQMTYEQYF TGCAGTGCCTCATCACCGGGACAAATGACCTACGAGCAGTACTTC
TRBD2 TRBJ2-5 TRBV20-1 . CSARNPLAGGKETQYF TGCAGTGCTAGAAACCCCCTAGCGGGAGGGAAAGAGACCCAGTACTTC
TRBD1 TRBJ2-2 TRBV6-1 . CASSLAGGWNTGELFF TGTGCCAGCAGTCTCGCAGGGGGCTGGAACACCGGGGAGCTGTTTTTT
. TRBJ2-5 TRBV20-1 . CSARDSRGSWTQYF TGCAGTGCTAGAGATAGTAGGGGTTCGTGGACCCAGTACTTC
. TRBJ2-3 TRBV27 . CASSPTSGTDTQYF TGTGCCAGCAGCCCGACCAGCGGCACAGATACGCAGTATTTT
. TRBJ2-5 TRBV12-3/TRBV12-4 . CASSFTVQETQYF TGTGCCAGCAGTTTTACGGTCCAAGAGACCCAGTACTTC
. TRBJ2-7 TRBV28 . CASSFGFRGSYEQYF TGTGCCAGCAGTTTCGGGTTTAGGGGCAGCTACGAGCAGTACTTC
. TRBJ2-2 TRBV12-3/TRBV12-4 once CASSLGRRSGELFF TGTGCCAGCAGTTTAGGGCGACGGTCCGGGGAGCTGTTTTTT
TRBD2 TRBJ2-1 TRBV14 . CASSQDTSGSLMQFF TGTGCCAGCAGCCAAGATACTAGCGGGAGCCTTATGCAGTTCTTC
TRBD1 TRBJ2-5 TRBV5-6 . CASSLLTGNQETQYF TGTGCCAGCAGCTTGCTGACAGGGAACCAAGAGACCCAGTACTTC
TRBD1 TRBJ2-7 TRBV11-2 . CASSYGQGVGEQYF TGTGCCAGCAGCTACGGACAGGGGGTTGGCGAGCAGTACTTC
TRBD2 TRBJ2-1 TRBV25-1 . CASTGLAGRNEQFF TGTGCCAGCACGGGACTAGCGGGACGAAATGAGCAGTTCTTC
. TRBJ2-3 TRBV7-6 few CASSLAGGTDTQYF TGTGCCAGCAGCTTAGCGGGGGGCACAGATACGCAGTATTTT
. TRBJ2-2 TRBV9 . CASSVGGSELFF TGTGCCAGCAGCGTGGGGGGCAGCGAGCTGTTTTTT
. TRBJ1-2 TRBV29-1 once CSVLTTDTYGYTF TGCAGCGTTCTCACGACGGATACGTATGGCTACACCTTC
. TRBJ2-7 TRBV4-1 . CASSQAAISGGPSYEQYF TGCGCCAGCAGCCAAGCGGCTATAAGTGGGGGCCCTTCTTACGAGCAGTACTTC
TRBD1 TRBJ1-1 TRBV6-5 once CASSSTMRPGTGNTEAFF TGTGCCAGCAGTTCTACTATGCGACCCGGGACAGGGAACACTGAAGCTTTCTTT
. TRBJ2-3 TRBV20-1 . CSATGRSMGTDTQYF TGCAGTGCTACAGGTAGAAGTATGGGCACAGATACGCAGTATTTT
. TRBJ1-1 TRBV4-1 few CASSQVDRENTEAFF TGCGCCAGCAGCCAAGTTGACAGAGAGAACACTGAAGCTTTCTTT
. TRBJ1-5 TRBV6-5 . CASSSALSNQPQHF TGTGCCAGCAGTTCGGCCCTTAGCAATCAGCCCCAGCATTTT